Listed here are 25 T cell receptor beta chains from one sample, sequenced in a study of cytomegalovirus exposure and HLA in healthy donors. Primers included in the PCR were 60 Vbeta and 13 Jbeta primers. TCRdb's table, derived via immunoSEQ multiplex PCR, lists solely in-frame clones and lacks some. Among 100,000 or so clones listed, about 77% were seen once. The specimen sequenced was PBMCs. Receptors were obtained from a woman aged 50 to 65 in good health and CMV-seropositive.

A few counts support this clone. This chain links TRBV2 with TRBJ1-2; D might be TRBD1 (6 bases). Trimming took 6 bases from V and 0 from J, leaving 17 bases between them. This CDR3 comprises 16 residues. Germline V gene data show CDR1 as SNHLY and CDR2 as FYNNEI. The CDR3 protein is CASSGGTNHPNYGYTF. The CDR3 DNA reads TGTGCCAGCAGCGGTGGGACAAATCACCCTAACTATGGCTACACCTTC.

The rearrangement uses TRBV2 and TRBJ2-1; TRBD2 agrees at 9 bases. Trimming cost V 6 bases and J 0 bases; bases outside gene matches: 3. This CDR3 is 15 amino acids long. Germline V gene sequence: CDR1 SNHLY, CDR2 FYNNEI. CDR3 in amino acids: CASRSSGGSYNEQFF. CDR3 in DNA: TGTGCCAGCAGGAGTAGCGGGGGCTCCTACAATGAGCAGTTCTTC.

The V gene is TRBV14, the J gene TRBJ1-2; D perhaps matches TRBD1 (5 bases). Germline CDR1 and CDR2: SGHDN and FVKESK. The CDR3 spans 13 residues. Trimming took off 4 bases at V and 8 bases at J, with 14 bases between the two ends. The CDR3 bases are TGTGCCAGCAGCCCCAATCTAGACAGAGGCTACACCTTC. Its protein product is CASSPNLDRGYTF.

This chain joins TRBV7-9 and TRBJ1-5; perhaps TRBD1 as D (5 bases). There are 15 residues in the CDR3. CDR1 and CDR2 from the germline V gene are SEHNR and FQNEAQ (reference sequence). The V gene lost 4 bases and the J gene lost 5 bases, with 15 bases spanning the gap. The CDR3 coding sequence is TGTGCCAGCAGCTCTGGGGCAGAGGCAGATCAGCCCCAGCATTTT. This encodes CASSSGAEADQPQHF.

The CDR3 loop is CASSRGTGVSEQYF. DNA for the CDR3: TGTGCCAGTAGTAGGGGGACAGGGGTTTCCGAGCAGTACTTC. J is TRBJ2-7 and V is TRBV10-3; 10 bases are shared with TRBD1. The germline CDR1 and CDR2 sequences are ENHRY and SYGVKD. The ends lost 10 bases at V and 6 bases at J; junction bases unmatched: 12. The CDR3 is made up of 14 amino acids.

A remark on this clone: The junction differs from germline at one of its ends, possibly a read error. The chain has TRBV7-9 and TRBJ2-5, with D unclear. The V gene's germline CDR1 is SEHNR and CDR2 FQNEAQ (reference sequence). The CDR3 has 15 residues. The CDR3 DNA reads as TGTTCCAGCAGCTTAACAGTCCCCCCCCCAGAGACCCAGTACTTC. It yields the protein CSSSLTVPPPETQYF. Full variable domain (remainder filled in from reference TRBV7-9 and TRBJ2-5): DTGVSQNPRHKITKRGQNVTFRCDPISEHNRLYWYRQTLGQGPEFLTYFQNEAQLEKSRLLSDRFSAERPKGSFSTLEIQRTEQGDSAMYLCSSSLTVPPPETQYFGPGTRLLVL.

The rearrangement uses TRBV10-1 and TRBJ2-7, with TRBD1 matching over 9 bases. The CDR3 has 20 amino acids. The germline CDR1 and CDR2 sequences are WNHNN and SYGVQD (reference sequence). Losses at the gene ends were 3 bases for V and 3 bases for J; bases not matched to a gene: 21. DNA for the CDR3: TGCGCCAGCAGTGAATCTCGGACAGGGGAAACCGGGACTCCCAGCTACGAGCAGTACTTC. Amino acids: CASSESRTGETGTPSYEQYF.

For the CDR3, the DNA is TGCGCCAGCAGCTTTCCGGACAGAAACTATGGCTACACCTTC. It specifies CASSFPDRNYGYTF. The genes are TRBV5-1 and TRBJ1-2; D is perhaps TRBD1 (6 bases). V was cut by 2 bases and J by 2 bases, with 10 bases left in between. The germline gives CDR1 SGHRS, CDR2 YFSETQ. CDR3 length: 14 amino acids.

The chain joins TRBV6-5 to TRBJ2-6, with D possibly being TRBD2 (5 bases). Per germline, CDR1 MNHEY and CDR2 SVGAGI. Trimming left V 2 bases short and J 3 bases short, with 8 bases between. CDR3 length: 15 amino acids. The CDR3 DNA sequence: TGTGCCAGCAGTTACGGAGGTTATGGGGCCAACGTCCTGACTTTC. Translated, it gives CASSYGGYGANVLTF.

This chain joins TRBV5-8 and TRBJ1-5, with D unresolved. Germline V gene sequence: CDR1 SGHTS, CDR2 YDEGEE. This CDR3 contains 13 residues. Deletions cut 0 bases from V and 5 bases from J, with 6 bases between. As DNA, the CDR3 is TGTGCCAGCAGCTTGGGAGGAGATCAGCCCCAGCATTTT. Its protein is CASSLGGDQPQHF.

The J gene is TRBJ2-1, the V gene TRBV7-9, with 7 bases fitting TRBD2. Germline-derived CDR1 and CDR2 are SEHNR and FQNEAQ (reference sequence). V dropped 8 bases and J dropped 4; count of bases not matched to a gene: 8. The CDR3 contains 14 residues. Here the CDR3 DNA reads TGTGCCAGCTTCACCCAGCGGGGTTACAATGAGCAGTTCTTC. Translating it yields CASFTQRGYNEQFF. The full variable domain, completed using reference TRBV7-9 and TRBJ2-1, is DTGVSQNPRHKITKRGQNVTFRCDPISEHNRLYWYRQTLGQGPEFLTYFQNEAQLEKSRLLSDRFSAERPKGSFSTLEIQRTEQGDSAMYLCASFTQRGYNEQFFGPGTRLTVL.

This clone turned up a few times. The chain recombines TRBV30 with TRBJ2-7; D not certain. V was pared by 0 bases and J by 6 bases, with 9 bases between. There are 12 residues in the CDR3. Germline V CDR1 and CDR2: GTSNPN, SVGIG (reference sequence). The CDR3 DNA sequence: TGTGCCTGGAGTGTATCTCGTCGCGAGCAGTACTTC. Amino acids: CAWSVSRREQYF.

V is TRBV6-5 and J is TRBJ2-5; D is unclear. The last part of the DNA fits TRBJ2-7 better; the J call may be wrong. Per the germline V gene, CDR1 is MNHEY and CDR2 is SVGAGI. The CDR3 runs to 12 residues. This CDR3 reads CASGHPGYEQYF. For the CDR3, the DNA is TGTGCCAGCGGCCATCCAGGATACGAGCAGTACTTC.

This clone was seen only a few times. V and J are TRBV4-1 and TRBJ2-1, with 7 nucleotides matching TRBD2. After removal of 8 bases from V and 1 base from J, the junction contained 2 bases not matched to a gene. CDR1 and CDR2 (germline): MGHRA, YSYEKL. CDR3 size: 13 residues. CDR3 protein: CASGGESYNEQFF. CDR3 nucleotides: TGCGCCAGCGGGGGGGAGTCCTACAATGAGCAGTTCTTC.

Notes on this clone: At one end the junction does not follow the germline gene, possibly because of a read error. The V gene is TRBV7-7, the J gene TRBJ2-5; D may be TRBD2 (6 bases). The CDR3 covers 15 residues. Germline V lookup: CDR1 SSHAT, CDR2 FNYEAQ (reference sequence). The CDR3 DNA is TGTGCTAGCAGCTCCTTCCTAGCGAACCAAGAGACCCAGTACTTC. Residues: CASSSFLANQETQYF.

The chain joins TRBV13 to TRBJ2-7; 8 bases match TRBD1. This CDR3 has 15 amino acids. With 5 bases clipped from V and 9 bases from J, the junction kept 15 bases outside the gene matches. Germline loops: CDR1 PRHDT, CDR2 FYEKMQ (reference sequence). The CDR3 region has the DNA TGTGCCAGCAGCCTAAAGGGACAGGCTCTACGAGGGCAGTACTTC. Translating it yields CASSLKGQALRGQYF.

The CDR3 DNA is TGTGCCAGCAGTTTATCCGGGAGGGGGAACACTGAAGCTTTCTTT. Amino acid sequence: CASSLSGRGNTEAFF. The chain recombines TRBV27 with TRBJ1-1, with a possible D match to TRBD1 (5 bases). V was cut by 0 bases and J by 1 base, with 9 bases left in between. CDR3 size: 15 residues. Germline V gene data show CDR1 as MNHEY and CDR2 as SMNVEV (reference sequence).

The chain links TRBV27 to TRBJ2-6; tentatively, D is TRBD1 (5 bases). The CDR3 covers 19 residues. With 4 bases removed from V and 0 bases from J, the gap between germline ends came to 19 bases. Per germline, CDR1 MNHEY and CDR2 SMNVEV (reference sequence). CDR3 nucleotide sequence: TGTGCCAGCAGTTCGCGAATTGGACACGACGCCTCTGGGGCCAACGTCCTGACTTTC. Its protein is CASSSRIGHDASGANVLTF.

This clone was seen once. CDR3: CASSNTRNEQYF. In DNA, the CDR3 is TGTGCCAGCTCCAACACTAGGAACGAGCAGTACTTC. The chain carries TRBV14 and TRBJ2-7; D may be TRBD2 (5 bases). CDR3 size: 12 residues. The ends were cut back, 8 bases at V and 5 bases at J, with 13 bases in the middle. CDR1 and CDR2 (germline): SGHDN, FVKESK.

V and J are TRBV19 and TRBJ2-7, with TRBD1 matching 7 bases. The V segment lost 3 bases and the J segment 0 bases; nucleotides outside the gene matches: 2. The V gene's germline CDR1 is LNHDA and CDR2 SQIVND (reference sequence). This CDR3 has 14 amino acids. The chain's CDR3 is CASSIQGDSYEQYF. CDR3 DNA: TGTGCCAGTAGTATCCAGGGGGACTCCTACGAGCAGTACTTC.

DNA for the CDR3: TGTGCCAGCAGTGAAGCAGGGATCACTGAAGCTTTCTTT. As protein: CASSEAGITEAFF. The rearrangement links TRBV6-5 to TRBJ1-1, with D tentatively TRBD1 (5 bases). The CDR3 loop spans 13 amino acids. Trimming stripped 5 bases from V and 4 bases from J, with 11 bases between. Germline CDR1 is MNHEY and CDR2 is SVGAGI.

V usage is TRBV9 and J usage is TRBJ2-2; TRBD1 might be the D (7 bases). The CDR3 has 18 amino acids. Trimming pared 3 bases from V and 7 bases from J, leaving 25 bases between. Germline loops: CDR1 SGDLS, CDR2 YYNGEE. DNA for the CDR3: TGTGCCAGCAGCGCCAGGGGCGGGGACAGCAAGGTTGGCGGGGAGCTGTTTTTT. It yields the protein CASSARGGDSKVGGELFF.

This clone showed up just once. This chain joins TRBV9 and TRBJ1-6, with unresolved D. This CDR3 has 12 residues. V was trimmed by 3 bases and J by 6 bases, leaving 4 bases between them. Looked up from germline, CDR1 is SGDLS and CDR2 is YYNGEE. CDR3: CASSGPNSPLHF. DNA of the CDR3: TGTGCCAGCAGCGGGCCTAATTCACCCCTCCACTTT.

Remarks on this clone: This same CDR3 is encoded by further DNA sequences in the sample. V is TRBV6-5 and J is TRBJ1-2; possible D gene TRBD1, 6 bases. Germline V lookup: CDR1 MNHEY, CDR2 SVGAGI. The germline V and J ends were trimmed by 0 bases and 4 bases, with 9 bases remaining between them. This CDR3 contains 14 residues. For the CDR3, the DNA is TGTGCCAGCAGTTACTCAGGGGGTAGCTATGGCTACACCTTC. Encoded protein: CASSYSGGSYGYTF.

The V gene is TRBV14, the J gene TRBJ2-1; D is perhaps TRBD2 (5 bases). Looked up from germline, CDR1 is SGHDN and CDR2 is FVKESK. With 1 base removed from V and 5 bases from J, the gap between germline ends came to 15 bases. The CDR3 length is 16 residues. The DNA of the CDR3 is TGTGCCAGCAGCCAAGGGCTAGCCTTAAGGGACAATGAGCAGTTCTTC. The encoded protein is CASSQGLALRDNEQFF. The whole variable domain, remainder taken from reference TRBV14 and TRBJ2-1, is EAGVTQFPSHSVIEKGQTVTLRCDPISGHDNLYWYRRVMGKEIKFLLHFVKESKQDESGMPNNRFLAERTGGTYSTLKVQPAELEDSGVYFCASSQGLALRDNEQFFGPGTRLTVL.